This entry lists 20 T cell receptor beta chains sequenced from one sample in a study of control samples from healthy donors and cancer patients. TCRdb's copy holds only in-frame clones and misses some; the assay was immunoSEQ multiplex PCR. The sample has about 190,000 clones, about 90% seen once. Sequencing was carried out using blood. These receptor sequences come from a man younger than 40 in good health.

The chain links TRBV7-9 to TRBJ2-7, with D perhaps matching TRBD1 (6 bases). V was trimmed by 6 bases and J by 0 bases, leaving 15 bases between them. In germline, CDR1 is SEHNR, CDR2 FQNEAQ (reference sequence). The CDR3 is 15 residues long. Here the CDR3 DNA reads TGTGCCAGCAGGACACGGGACACCCTCTCCTACGAGCAGTACTTC. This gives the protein CASRTRDTLSYEQYF.

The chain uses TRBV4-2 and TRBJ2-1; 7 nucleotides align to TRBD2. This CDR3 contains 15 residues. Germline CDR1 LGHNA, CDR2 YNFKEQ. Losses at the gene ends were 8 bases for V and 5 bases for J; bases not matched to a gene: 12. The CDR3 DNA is TGTGCCAGCGGGAGGTCCGGGGGGATAAACAATGAGCAGTTCTTC. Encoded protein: CASGRSGGINNEQFF.

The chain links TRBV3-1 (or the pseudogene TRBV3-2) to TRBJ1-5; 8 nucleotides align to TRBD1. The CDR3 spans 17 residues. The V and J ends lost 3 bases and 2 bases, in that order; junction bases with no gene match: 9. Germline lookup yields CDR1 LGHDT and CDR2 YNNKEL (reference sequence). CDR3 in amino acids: CASSQGYSTGGNQPQHF. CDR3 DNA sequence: TGTGCCAGCAGCCAGGGGTATTCGACAGGGGGCAATCAGCCCCAGCATTTT.

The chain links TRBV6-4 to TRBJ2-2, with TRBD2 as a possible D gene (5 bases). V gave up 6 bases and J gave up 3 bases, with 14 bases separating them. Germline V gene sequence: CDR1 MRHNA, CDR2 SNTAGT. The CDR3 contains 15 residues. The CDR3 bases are TGTGCCAGCAGCAGGACTGGAATAGACACCGGGGAGCTGTTTTTT. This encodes CASSRTGIDTGELFF.

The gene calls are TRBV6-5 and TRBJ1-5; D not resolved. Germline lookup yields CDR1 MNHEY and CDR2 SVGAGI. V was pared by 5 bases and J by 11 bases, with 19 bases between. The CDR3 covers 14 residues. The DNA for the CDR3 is TGTGCCAGCAGTCCAGGCGGAACGGGTAGGTCCCAGCATTTT. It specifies CASSPGGTGRSQHF.

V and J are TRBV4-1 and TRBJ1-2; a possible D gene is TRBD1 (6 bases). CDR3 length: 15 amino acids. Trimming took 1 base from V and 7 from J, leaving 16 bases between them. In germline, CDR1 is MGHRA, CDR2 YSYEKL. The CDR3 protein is CASSQVLAGDAGYTF. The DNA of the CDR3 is TGCGCCAGCAGCCAAGTCTTGGCAGGGGATGCTGGCTACACCTTC.

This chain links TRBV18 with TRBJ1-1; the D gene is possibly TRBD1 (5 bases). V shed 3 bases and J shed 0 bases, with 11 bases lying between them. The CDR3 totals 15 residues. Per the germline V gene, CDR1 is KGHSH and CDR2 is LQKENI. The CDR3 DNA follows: TGTGCCAGCTCACCTCTTGACAGCATGAACACTGAAGCTTTCTTT. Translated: CASSPLDSMNTEAFF.

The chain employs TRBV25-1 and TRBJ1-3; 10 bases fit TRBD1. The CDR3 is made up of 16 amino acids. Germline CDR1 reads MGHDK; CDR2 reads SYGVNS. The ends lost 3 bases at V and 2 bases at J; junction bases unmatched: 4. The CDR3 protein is CASSEQTGGPGNTIYF. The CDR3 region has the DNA TGTGCCAGCAGTGAGCAGACAGGGGGCCCTGGAAACACCATATATTTT.

The CDR3 region is CAWRSGLPRGSLHF. The CDR3 coding sequence is TGTGCCTGGAGATCCGGGCTCCCTCGAGGATCCCTCCACTTT. The V and J genes are TRBV30 and TRBJ1-6; D not resolved. This CDR3 is 14 amino acids long. The V end lost 3 bases, the J end lost 14 bases, and 20 bases lay between the germline ends. Per germline, CDR1 GTSNPN and CDR2 SVGIG (reference sequence).

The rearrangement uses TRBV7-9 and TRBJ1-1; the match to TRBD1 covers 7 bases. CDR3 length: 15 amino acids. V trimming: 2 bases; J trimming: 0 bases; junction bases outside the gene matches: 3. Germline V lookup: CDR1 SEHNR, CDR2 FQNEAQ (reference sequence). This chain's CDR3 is CASSLTDRLNTEAFF. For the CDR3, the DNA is TGTGCCAGCAGCTTAACGGACAGGCTGAACACTGAAGCTTTCTTT.

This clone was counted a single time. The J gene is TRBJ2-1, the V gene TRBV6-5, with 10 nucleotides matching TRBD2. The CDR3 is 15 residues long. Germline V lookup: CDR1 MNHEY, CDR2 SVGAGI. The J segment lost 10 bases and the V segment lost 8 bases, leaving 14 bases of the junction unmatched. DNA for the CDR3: TGTGCCAGCTGGGGGGTCGGACTAGCGGAAGGGGAGCAGTTCTTC. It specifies CASWGVGLAEGEQFF.

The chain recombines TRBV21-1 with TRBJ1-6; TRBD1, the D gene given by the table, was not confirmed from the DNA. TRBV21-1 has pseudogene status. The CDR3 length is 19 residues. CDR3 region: CASIPWTETGGSHNSPLHF. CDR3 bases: TGTGCCAGCATTCCCTGGACGGAGACAGGGGGCAGCCATAATTCACCCCTCCACTTT.

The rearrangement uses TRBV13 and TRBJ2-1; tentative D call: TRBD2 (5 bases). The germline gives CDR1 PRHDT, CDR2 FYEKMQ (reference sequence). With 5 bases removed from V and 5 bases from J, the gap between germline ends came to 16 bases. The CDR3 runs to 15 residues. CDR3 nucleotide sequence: TGTGCCAGCAGCCCCCCTGCCCCCGGGAACAATGAGCAGTTCTTC. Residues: CASSPPAPGNNEQFF. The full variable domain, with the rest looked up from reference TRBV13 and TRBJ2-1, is AAGVIQSPRHLIKEKRETATLKCYPIPRHDTVYWYQQGPGQDPQFLISFYEKMQSDKGSIPDRFSAQQFSDYHSELNMSSLELGDSALYFCASSPPAPGNNEQFFGPGTRLTVL.

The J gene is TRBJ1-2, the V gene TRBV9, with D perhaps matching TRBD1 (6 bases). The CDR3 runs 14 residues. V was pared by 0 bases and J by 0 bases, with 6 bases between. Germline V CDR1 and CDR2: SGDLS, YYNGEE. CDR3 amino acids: CASSVGDTNYGYTF. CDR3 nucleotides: TGTGCCAGCAGCGTAGGGGACACTAACTATGGCTACACCTTC.

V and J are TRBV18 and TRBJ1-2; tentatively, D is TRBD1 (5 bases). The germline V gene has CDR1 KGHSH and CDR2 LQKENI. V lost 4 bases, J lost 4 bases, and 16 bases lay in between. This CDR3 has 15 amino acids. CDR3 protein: CASSLSSGDLYGYTF. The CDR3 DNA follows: TGTGCCAGCTCACTTTCCTCGGGGGACCTCTATGGCTACACCTTC.

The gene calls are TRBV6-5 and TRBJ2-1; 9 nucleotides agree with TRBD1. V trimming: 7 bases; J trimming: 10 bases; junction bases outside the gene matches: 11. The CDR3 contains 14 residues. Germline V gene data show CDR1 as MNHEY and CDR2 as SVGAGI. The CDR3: CASKKGTGIWEQFF. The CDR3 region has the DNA TGTGCCAGCAAAAAAGGGACAGGGATTTGGGAGCAGTTCTTC.

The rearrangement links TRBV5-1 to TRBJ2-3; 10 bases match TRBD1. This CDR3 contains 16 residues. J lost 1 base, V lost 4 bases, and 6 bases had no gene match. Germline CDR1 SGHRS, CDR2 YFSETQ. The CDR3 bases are TGCGCCAGCAGCATACGACAGGGGGCGCGCACAGATACGCAGTATTTT. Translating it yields CASSIRQGARTDTQYF.

The CDR3 sequence is CASSFHRDRGSNYGYTF. The CDR3 DNA reads as TGCGCCAGCAGCTTCCACCGGGACAGGGGATCCAACTATGGCTACACCTTC. This chain links TRBV5-1 with TRBJ1-2; the match to TRBD1 covers 10 bases. The CDR3 has 17 residues. Germline CDR1 is SGHRS and CDR2 is YFSETQ. The V gene end was trimmed by 2 bases and the J gene end by 2 bases; junction bases not matched to a gene: 9.

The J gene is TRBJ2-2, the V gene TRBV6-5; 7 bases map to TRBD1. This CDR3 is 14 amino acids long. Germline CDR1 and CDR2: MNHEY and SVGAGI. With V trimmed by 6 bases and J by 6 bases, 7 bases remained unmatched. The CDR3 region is CASSPHRGPGELFF. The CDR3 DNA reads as TGTGCCAGCAGCCCACACAGGGGCCCCGGGGAGCTGTTTTTT.

The CDR3 is CAWTRGGDTEAFF. The CDR3 coding sequence is TGTGCCTGGACCCGGGGGGGTGATACTGAAGCTTTCTTT. The J gene is TRBJ1-1, the V gene TRBV30, with TRBD1 as a possible D gene (5 bases). The CDR3 has 13 amino acids. Germline CDR1 reads GTSNPN; CDR2 reads SVGIG (reference sequence). Trimming cost V 4 bases and J 5 bases, with 14 bases left between them.